The present T cell receptor beta chain was sequenced within a study of CD8 T cells in Susac syndrome. The V and J ends lost 1 base and 7 bases respectively, with 17 bases between them. The CDR3 spans 16 residues. Germline-derived CDR1 and CDR2 are SGHVS and FNYEAQ. The authors reverse transcribed roughly 0.5 to 1 ug RNA with random hexamers. Amplification of TCR beta CDR3 by immunoSEQ multiplex PCR spanned 54 Vbeta and 13 Jbeta. TCRdb re-derived calls from the immunoSEQ multiplex PCR reads in MiXCR, one entry per CDR3 protein. There are 15,000 to 20,000 distinct CDR3 sequences in the sample; roughly 95% occur only once, and roughly 0.24% lies in the top ten. CD8+ and CD4+ T cells taken from blood had their TCR beta sequenced. CD8+ and CD4+ T cells were negatively isolated; TEMRA cells were FACS-enriched.

The rearrangement links TRBV7-6 to TRBJ2-1, with no clear D. Sequenced material: CD8+ T cells from PBMCs. The TCR was taken from a human donor in good health. The chain's CDR3 is CASSLVQGFRRNEQFF. CDR3 in DNA: TGTGCCAGCAGCTTAGTTCAAGGATTCCGGCGGAATGAGCAGTTCTTC.